This T cell receptor beta chain was identified in a study of cytotoxic CD8 clonotypes in ibrutinib-treated CLL. Study conclusions and caveats: Higher clonality was seen at ibrutinib response and a return toward baseline at progression. Contraction or stability on treatment characterized the public clonotypes, which were uncommon.

The germline V gene has CDR1 MDHEN and CDR2 SYDVKM. The CDR3 totals 12 residues. Trimming removed 6 bases from V and 7 bases from J, with 9 bases in between. Profiling relied on immunoSEQ multiplex PCR, and the TCRdb table lists in-frame clones only, not all of them. The sample holds over 200,000 clones; roughly 77% are singletons and the top ten take 5.5% to 6%. On this clone: Its antigen is undetermined.

The source was PBMCs, collected after 12 months of ibrutinib treatment. The chain joins TRBV28 to TRBJ2-2; D is possibly TRBD2 (5 bases). The source is a human donor with chronic lymphocytic leukemia. The CDR3 spells CASRVAGGELFF. The CDR3 region has the DNA TGTGCCAGCAGGGTCGCGGGCGGGGAGCTGTTTTTT.